A selection of T cell receptor beta chains follows, all from one sample in a study of T-cell memory formation after mild COVID-19. TCRdb reprocessed the 5' RACE reads via MiXCR and lists one record per CDR3 protein. Among more than 450,000 distinct CDR3 sequences listed, 15% to 20% were seen once. Sequencing was performed on PBMCs or a T cell subset sorted from them (not recorded which). These receptors all come from an adult woman who had mild COVID-19 (a few samples of this study predate the infection). Cell type and time point are not known. Each CDR3 is given without its conserved first and last residue. A D gene is named only where the DNA matches it firmly.

CDR3aa,d_gene,v_gene
ASSQAPGQGSGYT,TRBD1,TRBV4-2
ASSLGQARELF,-,TRBV5-5
SGSSGSYEQY,-,TRBV20-1
SVGSSGGDRTDTQY,TRBD2,TRBV29-1
ASSIGTGILSYEQY,TRBD1,TRBV19
ASSVARSSGSVEQY,TRBD2,TRBV9
ASSPYEGRRNPQY,-,TRBV18
ASSQVAQSSYNSPLH,-,TRBV4-2
ARKGSGNTIY,-,TRBV2
AISELIGNTEAF,-,TRBV10-3
AISDEGTSSYEQY,-,TRBV10-3
AWSIHNQPQH,-,TRBV30
ASSSGYDSGDTQY,-,TRBV6-2/TRBV6-3
ASSLAWGTSGTLNEQF,TRBD2,TRBV7-6
ASSPQGFGEQY,TRBD1,TRBV12-3/TRBV12-4
SVGSSNTEAF,-,TRBV29-1
ATSDKREYNEQF,-,TRBV24-1
ASSPPGGRADEQF,TRBD2,TRBV18
ASSLARGAYEQY,TRBD2,TRBV11-2
ASSSWGEETQY,-,TRBV7-9
SARTGPYGYT,-,TRBV20-1
ASSVGEDGTDTQY,-,TRBV5-1
ASTDRGTLNTGELF,-,TRBV27
ASSLRGGRVQETQY,TRBD2,TRBV5-1
ASSQEGIPNQPQH,-,TRBV4-1
ACQGGYYEQY,-,TRBV6-9
ASSLLWGGNQPQH,-,TRBV5-5
SVRTGLETQY,TRBD1,TRBV29-1
ASSFGTEITDTQY,TRBD1,TRBV7-9
ASSGTASSYEQY,TRBD1,TRBV19
ASSLASIAGVGEQF,TRBD2,TRBV7-6
ASRKGDTEAF,-,TRBV11-3
ASSQDHGGRELF,-,TRBV3-1
ASNQVQVGQPQH,-,TRBV2
ASSYAGDTEAF,-,TRBV6-5
ASSLQGAQVYGYT,TRBD1,TRBV4-3
SARPGGPEEQY,TRBD2,TRBV20-1
ASTDSLGLAGVETQY,TRBD2,TRBV27
ASSWTGGYGDYGYT,TRBD1,TRBV13
ASSSRDAGKSYNEQF,-,TRBV7-2
ASSPPASEAYEQY,-,TRBV18
ARCLDAGYFYEQY,-,TRBV7-9
ASSQDLQDTQY,-,TRBV14
ASSSGDRGYEQY,TRBD1,TRBV5-1
AWAKPSKFSSYEQY,-,TRBV30
SARGLDRAYYEQY,TRBD1,TRBV20-1
ASSQAASGPLNEQF,-,TRBV4-3
ASGSGGPGNIQY,TRBD2,TRBV9
ASSLWGLGGTDTQY,TRBD2,TRBV5-5
ASSLRSGSPHEQF,TRBD2,TRBV5-1
ASSLGQGNADTQY,TRBD1,TRBV5-5
ASSATGGSYNEQF,TRBD1,TRBV12-3/TRBV12-4
ASGPGNTEAF,-,TRBV19
ASSLGTGGDTEAF,TRBD1,TRBV5-1
ASSFTGGFQETQY,TRBD2,TRBV7-8
SVFSGTQQETQY,-,TRBV20-1
ASSLRDRVGVGEAF,TRBD1,TRBV27
ASSYYVGGQGKNQPQH,-,TRBV6-2/TRBV6-3
ASSLDLPQQY,-,TRBV11-2